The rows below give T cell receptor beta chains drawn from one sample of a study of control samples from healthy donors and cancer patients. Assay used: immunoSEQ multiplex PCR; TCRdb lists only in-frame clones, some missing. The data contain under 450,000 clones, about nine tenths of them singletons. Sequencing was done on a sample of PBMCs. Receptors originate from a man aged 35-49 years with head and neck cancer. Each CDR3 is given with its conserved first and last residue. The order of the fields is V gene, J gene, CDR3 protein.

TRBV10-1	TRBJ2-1	CASSPGLYNEQFF
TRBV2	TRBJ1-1	CASSEWGRTEAFF
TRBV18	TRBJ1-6	CASSPPSQGGRNSPLHF
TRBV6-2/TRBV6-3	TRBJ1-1	CASSYGGQNTEAFF
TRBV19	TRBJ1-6	CASSLRALSGNSPLHF
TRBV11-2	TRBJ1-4	CASSRVTGGGEKLFF
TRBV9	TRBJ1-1	CASVPQGHLGTEAFF
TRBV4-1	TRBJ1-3	CASSQDWGIGDTIYF
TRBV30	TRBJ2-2	CAWGRKQGDGGELFF
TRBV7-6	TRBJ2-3	CASSLTNQDTQYF
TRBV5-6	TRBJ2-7	CASSLGDGIYEQYF
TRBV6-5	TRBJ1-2	CASSRGDRGWYGYTF
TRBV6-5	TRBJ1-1	CASGSSKGNTEAFF
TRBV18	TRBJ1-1	CASSPPGNTEAFF
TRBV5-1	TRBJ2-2	CASSNPPTGELFF
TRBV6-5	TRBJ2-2	CASILAGVAGELFF
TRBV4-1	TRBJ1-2	CASSQEYGTEEDYGYTF
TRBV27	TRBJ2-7	CASSYGQGATYEQYF
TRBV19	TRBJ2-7	CASSSYRASYEQYF
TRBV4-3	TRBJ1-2	CASSQDFAGRAGYTF
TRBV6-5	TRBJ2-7	CASSGPGIAPQYF
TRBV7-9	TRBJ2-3	CASSPLPGLDTQYF
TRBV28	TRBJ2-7	CASSPSGDGYEQYF
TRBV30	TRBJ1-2	CAWRPLFRDRADYGYTF
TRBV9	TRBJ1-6	CASSVPDSPLHF
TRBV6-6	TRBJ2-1	CASSYSATFNNEQFF
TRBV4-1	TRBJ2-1	CASSQASTPPGGIAGRNEQFF
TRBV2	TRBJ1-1	CASIRGRGNTEAFF
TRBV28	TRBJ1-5	CASSPGAGYSNQPQHF
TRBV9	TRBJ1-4	CASSVAPQGANEKLFF
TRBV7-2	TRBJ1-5	CASSLGQGANQPQHF
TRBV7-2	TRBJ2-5	CASSLPFREDVQETQYF
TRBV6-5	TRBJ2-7	CASVGQLSSYEQYF
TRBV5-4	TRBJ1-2	CASSLQDRMNYGYTF